These 24 T cell receptor beta chains originate from one sample sequenced in a study of blood T cell repertoires in COVID-19. Clones were read by immunoSEQ multiplex PCR, and TCRdb kept only the in-frame ones, dropping some. The table records about 210,000 clones, around 84% of them present only once. Sequencing used PBMCs or T cells enriched from blood (not recorded which). The receptors come from a man aged 40-50 years who had recovered from COVID-19.

V usage is TRBV5-5 and J usage is TRBJ2-5; 9 bases line up with TRBD2. V gave up 0 bases and J gave up 5 bases; unmatched junction bases: 8. Germline CDR1 SGHKS, CDR2 YYEKEE (reference sequence). This CDR3 has 16 residues. The CDR3 bases are TGTGCCAGCAGCTTGGTTGCGGGAGGGGTCGCGGAGACCCAGTACTTC. It specifies CASSLVAGGVAETQYF.

V is TRBV12-3 or TRBV12-4 and J is TRBJ2-7; 7 bases line up with TRBD2. Losses at the gene ends were 5 bases for V and 6 bases for J; bases not matched to a gene: 4. The CDR3 contains 12 residues. The CDR3 is CASSPTSIEQYF. CDR3 bases: TGTGCCAGCAGTCCGACTAGCATCGAGCAGTACTTC.

The V gene is TRBV28, the J gene TRBJ1-5; D is undetermined. V shed 11 bases and J shed 3 bases, with 11 bases lying between them. The CDR3 runs to 12 residues. Germline V CDR1 and CDR2: MDHEN, SYDVKM. As DNA, the CDR3 is TGTGCCTGCAAAGGAGTCAATCAGCCCCAGCATTTT. Translating gives CACKGVNQPQHF.

This chain joins TRBV3-1 (or the pseudogene TRBV3-2) and TRBJ1-2; tentatively, D is TRBD1 (5 bases). Between the trimmed V and J ends, which lost 2 bases and 1 base, there was a span of 8 bases. Looked up from germline, CDR1 is LGHDT and CDR2 is YNNKEL (reference sequence). The CDR3 consists of 14 residues. CDR3 sequence: CASSQPRVNYGYTF. The CDR3 region has the DNA TGTGCCAGCAGCCAACCCAGGGTTAACTATGGCTACACCTTC.

The chain combines TRBV7-9 with TRBJ2-1; D may be TRBD2 (5 bases). Per the germline V gene, CDR1 is SEHNR and CDR2 is FQNEAQ (reference sequence). This CDR3 region has 12 residues. V lost 2 bases and J lost 8, with 7 bases in between. Here the CDR3 DNA reads TGTGCCAGCAGCTTATGGGGAGATGAGCAGTTCTTC. Translation: CASSLWGDEQFF.

A few counts support this clone. The CDR3 DNA is TGTGCCATCAGTGAGAATGGTGGGCGAGCTAACTATGGCTACACCTTC. Residues: CAISENGGRANYGYTF. The chain combines TRBV10-3 with TRBJ1-2; no firm D call. The germline V gene has CDR1 ENHRY and CDR2 SYGVKD. V was pared by 2 bases and J by 0 bases, with 13 bases between. The CDR3 totals 16 residues.

The V and J genes are TRBV2 and TRBJ2-6; D might be TRBD1 (5 bases). Germline lookup yields CDR1 SNHLY and CDR2 FYNNEI. Trimming removed 3 bases from V and 0 bases from J, with 12 bases in between. This CDR3 has 17 amino acids. CDR3 amino acids: CASSEDTTYSGANVLTF. The DNA of the CDR3 is TGTGCCAGCAGTGAGGACACCACGTACTCTGGGGCCAACGTCCTGACTTTC.

Points on this clone: Within the sample, other DNA sequences also encode this same CDR3. The CDR3, as DNA: TGTGCCAGCAGTGAAGGCGGGATCTCCTACGAGCAGTACTTC. This gives the protein CASSEGGISYEQYF. V is TRBV2 and J is TRBJ2-7; maybe TRBD2 (6 bases). V shed 1 base and J shed 0 bases, with 7 bases lying between them. This CDR3 has 14 residues. From germline, CDR1 is SNHLY and CDR2 FYNNEI.

This chain links TRBV7-2 with TRBJ1-1; no definite D call. The V and J ends lost 2 bases and 3 bases respectively, with 7 bases between them. CDR1 is SGHTA and CDR2 is FQGNSA in the germline V gene. CDR3 length equals 13 residues. CDR3 residues: CASSLISYTEAFF. DNA of the CDR3: TGTGCCAGCAGCTTAATTTCCTACACTGAAGCTTTCTTT.

The chain couples TRBV28 to TRBJ2-1; 15 nucleotides line up with TRBD2. This CDR3 contains 16 residues. V trimming: 5 bases; J trimming: 8 bases; junction bases outside the gene matches: 7. Germline V gene lookup returns CDR1 MDHEN and CDR2 SYDVKM. In nucleotides, the CDR3 is TGTGCCAGCAGTACCTCGGGACTAGCGGGAGGCGATGAGCAGTTCTTC. This gives the protein CASSTSGLAGGDEQFF. The full variable domain, with the rest looked up from reference TRBV28 and TRBJ2-1, is DVKVTQSSRYLVKRTGEKVFLECVQDMDHENMFWYRQDPGLGLRLIYFSYDVKMKEKGDIPEGYSVSREKKERFSLILESASTNQTSMYLCASSTSGLAGGDEQFFGPGTRLTVL.

CDR3 loop: CASSWEGHYANTGELFF. The CDR3 nucleotides read TGTGCCAGCAGCTGGGAGGGCCATTACGCGAACACCGGGGAGCTGTTTTTT. The V gene is TRBV11-2, the J gene TRBJ2-2, with TRBD2 matching over 7 bases. Unmatched junction bases numbered 8, after V lost 4 bases and J lost 0 bases. The CDR3 is 17 amino acids. Germline-derived CDR1 and CDR2 are SGHAT and FQNNGV.

The chain carries TRBV6-5 and TRBJ1-1; D uncertain. There are 11 residues in the CDR3. The germline gives CDR1 MNHEY, CDR2 SVGAGI. V was cut by 7 bases and J by 6 bases, with 9 bases left in between. CDR3 sequence reads: CASILAAEAFF. The CDR3 region has the DNA TGTGCCAGCATCTTAGCAGCTGAAGCTTTCTTT.

The chain employs TRBV30 and TRBJ1-5; perhaps TRBD1 as D (6 bases). V was clipped by 2 bases and J by 6 bases, with 14 bases between them. From germline, CDR1 is GTSNPN and CDR2 SVGIG (reference sequence). The CDR3 contains 14 residues. The CDR3 DNA follows: TGTGCCTGGAGTAGGACAGCAGGGCGTCAGCCCCAGCATTTT. It translates to CAWSRTAGRQPQHF.

There are a few counts of this clone. The chain carries TRBV30 and TRBJ1-2, with D possibly TRBD1 on 6 matching bases. Trimming took 8 bases from V and 5 from J, leaving 9 bases between them. This CDR3 spans 10 amino acids. The germline V gene encodes CDR1 GTSNPN and CDR2 SVGIG (reference sequence). As DNA, the CDR3 is TGTGCCGGACAGACATATGGCTACACCTTC. It yields the protein CAGQTYGYTF.

This chain links TRBV7-9 with TRBJ2-7; D gene ambiguous. Trimming stripped 2 bases from V and 4 bases from J, with 6 bases between. Germline lookup yields CDR1 SEHNR and CDR2 FQNEAQ (reference sequence). There are 12 residues in the CDR3. The CDR3 spells CASSLMAYEQYF. The CDR3 coding sequence is TGTGCCAGCAGCTTAATGGCATACGAGCAGTACTTC.

CDR3 sequence: CSVEQGYTYEQYF. CDR3 DNA sequence: TGCAGCGTTGAACAGGGCTATACCTACGAGCAGTACTTC. The genes are TRBV29-1 and TRBJ2-7; a possible D gene is TRBD1 (5 bases). In germline, CDR1 is SQVTM, CDR2 ANQGSEA. The length of the CDR3 is 13 residues. Trimming left V 2 bases short and J 2 bases short, with 10 bases between.

The chain links TRBV30 to TRBJ2-3; 10 positions match TRBD2. The germline V gene encodes CDR1 GTSNPN and CDR2 SVGIG (reference sequence). V lost 5 bases to trimming and J lost 8 bases; unmatched junction nucleotides: 7. The CDR3 totals 13 residues. The CDR3 DNA follows: TGTGCCTGGGCTCTAGCGGGAGCAGCTACGCAGTATTTT. As protein: CAWALAGAATQYF. The full variable domain, with the rest looked up from reference TRBV30 and TRBJ2-3, is SQTIHQWPATLVQPVGSPLSLECTVEGTSNPNLYWYRQAAGRGLQLLFYSVGIGQISSEVPQNLSASRPQDRQFILSSKKLLLSDSGFYLCAWALAGAATQYFGPGTRLTVL.

The chain uses TRBV19 and TRBJ2-2; 7 nucleotides match TRBD2. Germline CDR1 and CDR2: LNHDA and SQIVND (reference sequence). The CDR3 extends over 15 amino acids. The junction had 4 bases not matched to a gene; V was cut back by 5 bases and J by 1 base. Here the CDR3 reads CASSPGGWNTGELFF. CDR3 nucleotide sequence: TGTGCCAGTAGTCCCGGGGGGTGGAACACCGGGGAGCTGTTTTTT.

This clone was observed a single time. The rearrangement links TRBV3-1 (or the pseudogene TRBV3-2) to TRBJ1-1; unclear D gene. In germline, CDR1 is LGHDT, CDR2 YNNKEL (reference sequence). The CDR3 totals 13 residues. With 5 bases removed from V and 0 bases from J, the gap between germline ends came to 7 bases. The CDR3 sequence: CASSDNMNTEAFF. The CDR3 DNA reads TGTGCCAGCAGCGACAACATGAACACTGAAGCTTTCTTT.

The chain couples TRBV4-3 to TRBJ2-7; 9 positions match TRBD1. The CDR3 has 15 residues. The J segment lost 0 bases and the V segment lost 1 base, leaving 1 base of the junction unmatched. The germline CDR1 and CDR2 sequences are LGHNA and YSLEER. The CDR3 here is CASSQVQGASYEQYF. The CDR3, as DNA: TGCGCCAGCAGCCAAGTACAGGGGGCCTCCTACGAGCAGTACTTC.

The sample holds a few counts of this clone. This chain joins TRBV2 and TRBJ1-2; possibly TRBD1 for D (5 bases). This CDR3 has 12 residues. The V gene lost 10 bases and the J gene lost 4 bases, with 13 bases spanning the gap. The germline V gene has CDR1 SNHLY and CDR2 FYNNEI. The CDR3 loop reads CATSGSGYGYTF. The CDR3, as DNA: TGTGCCACCTCAGGGTCTGGCTATGGCTACACCTTC.

The V call is TRBV3-1 (or the pseudogene TRBV3-2), the J call TRBJ2-3; D possibly corresponds to TRBD2 (5 bases). The V gene lost 5 bases and the J gene lost 2 bases, with 8 bases spanning the gap. This CDR3 contains 13 residues. Germline V gives CDR1 LGHDT, CDR2 YNNKEL (reference sequence). The CDR3 DNA sequence: TGTGCCAGCAGCTACGGGGTCACAGATACGCAGTATTTT. This sequence encodes CASSYGVTDTQYF.

This clone is a singleton in its sample. V and J are TRBV9 and TRBJ1-2; possibly TRBD1 for D (6 bases). Germline CDR1 reads SGDLS; CDR2 reads YYNGEE. The CDR3 is 15 residues long. Trimming took 4 bases from V and 6 from J, leaving 19 bases between them. In DNA form, the CDR3 reads TGTGCCAGCAGCCTTAGAGGTACAGGGATGGATGGCTACACCTTC. Translating it yields CASSLRGTGMDGYTF.

This clone was found a few times. The V and J genes are TRBV5-8 and TRBJ2-2, with D possibly matching TRBD1 (6 bases). The CDR3 runs to 16 residues. Trimming removed 0 bases at V and 4 bases at J, with 13 bases between. Per germline, CDR1 SGHTS and CDR2 YDEGEE. CDR3 DNA sequence: TGTGCCAGCAGCTTGGTGGACAGTGTAGGCACCGGGGAGCTGTTTTTT. It translates to CASSLVDSVGTGELFF.